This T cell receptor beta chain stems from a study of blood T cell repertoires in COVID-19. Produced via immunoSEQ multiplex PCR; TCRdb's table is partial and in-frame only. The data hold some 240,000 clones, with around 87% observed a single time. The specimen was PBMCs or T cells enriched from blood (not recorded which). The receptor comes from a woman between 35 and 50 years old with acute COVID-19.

Written as DNA, the CDR3 is TGTGCCAGCAGCTGGGGGGGGCTTGGCACCGGGGAGCTGTTTTTT. The encoded protein is CASSWGGLGTGELFF. This chain connects TRBV5-6 to TRBJ2-2; D might be TRBD2 (7 bases). CDR3 length equals 15 residues. Per germline, CDR1 SGHDT and CDR2 YYEEEE. V dropped 3 bases and J dropped 4 bases, with 13 bases sitting between them. The variable domain in full, with the rest retrieved from reference TRBV5-6 and TRBJ2-2, is DAGVTQSPTHLIKTRGQQVTLRCSPKSGHDTVSWYQQALGQGPQFIFQYYEEEERQRGNFPDRFSGHQFPNYSSELNVNALLLGDSALYLCASSWGGLGTGELFFGEGSRLTVL.